The TCR beta chain described here comes from a study of identical twins. This clonotype was recorded a few times. What it binds is unknown. Each CDR3 protein is one row after TCRdb ran MiXCR on the 5' RACE reads. This table has some 760,000 distinct CDR3 sequences, approximately 18% appearing once. Whole-study results and caveats: Zero-insertion findings could be partly confounded by invariant cells (MAIT and iNKT cells).

V gave up 7 bases and J gave up 8 bases; unmatched junction bases: 7. Germline V gives CDR1 LGHDT, CDR2 YNNKEL (reference sequence). The CDR3 has 14 amino acids. This sample was also put to use in a study of T cells expressing NK-cell markers. That source adds: It was sorted CD3+CD56+NKG2C+, CD3+CD56+NKG2C- and CD3+CD56-NKG2C+ T cells that supplied the TCR beta repertoires. Topping the CD3+CD56-NKG2C+ fraction as well were these clonotypes, in a few donors.

Input material: PBMCs. This chain joins TRBV3-1 and TRBJ2-1; 11 bases fit TRBD2. The TCR was taken from a woman aged 18 to 35 in good health. CDR3 DNA: TGTGCCAGCACCCTGACTAGCGGGGTGGATGAGCAGTTCTTC. Its translation: CASTLTSGVDEQFF.